The source of this T cell receptor (beta chain) is a study of graft-versus-host responses after intestinal transplantation. Findings and caveats of the study: Detection of GvH clones occurred in recipient marrow, and some had their first appearance in ileum or blood. Within allografts, high graft-versus-host to host-versus-graft clonal ratios were seen among patients with graft-donor T cell macrochimerism.

As for this clone: What it recognizes is unknown.

Generated by immunoSEQ multiplex PCR, the TCRdb table keeps only in-frame clones and is missing some. The data hold 40,000 or so clones, with 89% observed a single time. CDR1 and CDR2 (germline): MNHNS, SASEGT. V lost 1 base to trimming and J lost 1 base; unmatched junction nucleotides: 2. This CDR3 is 15 amino acids long. The gene calls are TRBV6-1 and TRBJ1-2; 8 positions match TRBD1. The source is a human patient who received an intestinal transplant, so some T cells may come from the graft donor. The source was PBMCs, collected about 270 days after transplant. Here the CDR3 DNA reads TGTGCCAGCAGTGAAGGGACAGGGATTAACTATGGCTACACCTTC. It encodes CASSEGTGINYGYTF.